These 31 T cell receptor beta chains were all obtained from the same sample, sequenced in a study of blood T cell repertoires in COVID-19. Sequencing was performed with immunoSEQ multiplex PCR; in TCRdb, only in-frame clones are kept and a portion is missing. The table shows 200,000 to 300,000 clones, with around 86% occurring only once. The specimen was peripheral blood. The source of these receptors is a woman aged 55-69 years who had recovered from COVID-19.

The chain has TRBV29-1 and TRBJ1-2; D remains unclear. Looked up from germline, CDR1 is SQVTM and CDR2 is ANQGSEA. This CDR3 is built from 11 residues. Deletions cut 3 bases from V and 9 bases from J, with 11 bases between. CDR3 DNA: TGCAGCGTTGAGGAACAGTCTCGCTACACCTTC. It encodes CSVEEQSRYTF. Full variable domain (remainder filled in from reference TRBV29-1 and TRBJ1-2): SAVISQKPSRDICQRGTSLTIQCQVDSQVTMMFWYRQQPGQSLTLIATANQGSEATYESGFVIDKFPISRPNLTFSTLTVSNMSPEDSSIYLCSVEEQSRYTFGSGTRLTVV.

The chain couples TRBV24-1 to TRBJ1-1, with 8 nucleotides matching TRBD1. The CDR3 consists of 13 residues. V lost 9 bases to trimming and J lost 5 bases; unmatched junction nucleotides: 7. Per the germline V gene, CDR1 is KGHDR and CDR2 is SFDVKD. DNA of the CDR3: TGTGCCACCGGTACAGGGGGGTCGACTGAAGCTTTCTTT. Amino acids: CATGTGGSTEAFF.

V usage is TRBV5-6 and J usage is TRBJ2-1, with D possibly being TRBD1 (5 bases). The CDR3 length is 15 residues. Per germline, CDR1 SGHDT and CDR2 YYEEEE. V lost 2 bases and J 3 bases, leaving 12 bases between the germline ends. The CDR3 region has the DNA TGTGCCAGCAGCTTAGGCAGAAGGGGCTACAATGAGCAGTTCTTC. Its translation: CASSLGRRGYNEQFF.

In DNA form, the CDR3 reads TGCGCCAGCAGTGAGTCCATCTCGACAGCTCTAGTGTATGGCTACACCTTC. It encodes CASSESISTALVYGYTF. The genes are TRBV10-2 and TRBJ1-2; D is possibly TRBD1 (5 bases). V gave up 0 bases and J gave up 5 bases, with 19 bases separating them. This CDR3 is built from 17 residues. The germline V gene encodes CDR1 WSHSY and CDR2 SAAADI.

V usage is TRBV2 and J usage is TRBJ2-2; D gene uncertain. The CDR3 consists of 12 residues. Germline assignment: CDR1 SNHLY and CDR2 FYNNEI. Trimming took 3 bases from V and 6 from J, leaving 5 bases between them. The DNA of the CDR3 is TGTGCCAGCAGTGAGGAGCCCGGGGAGCTGTTTTTT. This gives the protein CASSEEPGELFF.

This clone was seen a few times. Here the CDR3 reads CASSLARGGREEKLFF. In nucleotides, the CDR3 is TGCGCCAGCAGCTTGGCCCGCGGGGGGCGGGAGGAAAAACTGTTTTTT. The chain couples TRBV5-1 to TRBJ1-4, with a possible D match to TRBD1 (6 bases). Trimming shortened V by 0 bases and J by 8 bases, and 17 bases separated the two germline ends. The CDR3 runs to 16 residues. The V gene's germline CDR1 is SGHRS and CDR2 YFSETQ. Supplemented by reference TRBV5-1 and TRBJ1-4, the full variable domain reads KAGVTQTPRYLIKTRGQQVTLSCSPISGHRSVSWYQQTPGQGLQFLFEYFSETQRNKGNFPGRFSGRQFSNSRSEMNVSTLELGDSALYLCASSLARGGREEKLFFGSGTQLSVL.

This chain joins TRBV12-3 or TRBV12-4 and TRBJ1-4; D unclear. V lost 6 bases and J lost 4, with 6 bases in between. This CDR3 spans 12 amino acids. The CDR3 reads CASRRFNEKLFF. The DNA of the CDR3 is TGTGCCAGCAGGCGGTTTAATGAAAAACTGTTTTTT.

This sequence joins TRBV28 and TRBJ2-2; maybe TRBD1 (5 bases). Germline values: CDR1 MDHEN, CDR2 SYDVKM. The V end lost 5 bases, the J end lost 0 bases, and 10 bases lay between the germline ends. This CDR3 is built from 15 residues. The CDR3 protein is CASSPRATNTGELFF. DNA of the CDR3: TGTGCCAGCAGTCCCAGGGCTACGAACACCGGGGAGCTGTTTTTT.

V is TRBV27 and J is TRBJ1-1, with TRBD1 as a possible D gene (6 bases). Germline CDR1 and CDR2: MNHEY and SMNVEV (reference sequence). The CDR3 consists of 16 residues. V was shortened by 5 bases and J by 4 bases, with 20 bases between the two germline ends. DNA of the CDR3: TGTGCCAGCAGTCCCAGATTTGGGTTAGGGGGCACTGAAGCTTTCTTT. Amino acid sequence: CASSPRFGLGGTEAFF.

The chain is built from TRBV7-8 and TRBJ1-2; D is unclear. V was pared by 4 bases and J by 7 bases, with 19 bases between. The germline gives CDR1 SGHVS, CDR2 FQNEAQ. The CDR3 extends over 15 amino acids. CDR3 in DNA: TGTGCCAGCAGCTCCGACCGGACGGGAACCATTGGCTACACCTTC. As protein: CASSSDRTGTIGYTF. Full variable domain (remainder filled in from reference TRBV7-8 and TRBJ1-2): GAGVSQSPRYKVAKRGQDVALRCDPISGHVSLFWYQQALGQGPEFLTYFQNEAQLDKSGLPSDRFFAERPEGSVSTLKIQRTQQEDSAVYLCASSSDRTGTIGYTFGSGTRLTVV.

V usage is TRBV28 and J usage is TRBJ1-6; a possible D gene is TRBD1 (5 bases). The CDR3 totals 15 residues. The ends were cut back, 3 bases at V and 9 bases at J, with 15 bases in the middle. The germline V gene has CDR1 MDHEN and CDR2 SYDVKM. The CDR3: CASSFPPGDISPLHF. CDR3 nucleotide sequence: TGTGCCAGCAGTTTTCCCCCGGGGGATATTTCACCCCTCCACTTT.

The gene calls are TRBV5-1 and TRBJ2-5; 11 bases are a match to TRBD1. Per germline, CDR1 SGHRS and CDR2 YFSETQ. J was trimmed by 5 bases and V by 4 bases; bases with no gene match: 16. The CDR3 extends over 18 amino acids. In nucleotides, the CDR3 is TGCGCCAGCAGCACCGGGACAGGGGGTAGGATAACGGAGGAGACCCAGTACTTC. This sequence encodes CASSTGTGGRITEETQYF.

CDR3 sequence reads: CASSLGSGTGGGPLHF. In nucleotides, the CDR3 is TGTGCCAGCAGCTTAGGGTCCGGGACAGGGGGTGGACCCCTCCACTTT. This chain connects TRBV7-2 to TRBJ1-6, with 11 bases aligning to TRBD1. There are 16 residues in the CDR3. V dropped 1 base and J dropped 12; count of bases not matched to a gene: 8. Germline assignment: CDR1 SGHTA and CDR2 FQGNSA. Using reference TRBV7-2 and TRBJ1-6 for the parts outside the CDR3, the full variable domain is GAGVSQSPSNKVTEKGKDVELRCDPISGHTALYWYRQSLGQGLEFLIYFQGNSAPDKSGLPSDRFSAERTGGSVSTLTIQRTQQEDSAVYLCASSLGSGTGGGPLHFGNGTRLTVT.

The chain links TRBV10-3 to TRBJ1-1; the match to TRBD1 covers 9 bases. Losses at the gene ends were 5 bases for V and 3 bases for J; bases not matched to a gene: 7. This CDR3 has 15 residues. The germline V gene encodes CDR1 ENHRY and CDR2 SYGVKD. CDR3 sequence: CAISSPQGADTEAFF. The CDR3 DNA reads TGTGCCATCAGTTCCCCACAGGGGGCGGACACTGAAGCTTTCTTT.

This chain uses TRBV5-6 with TRBJ1-6; 10 bases fit TRBD1. With V trimmed by 4 bases and J by 8 bases, 15 bases remained unmatched. The CDR3 is 18 amino acids. The germline V gene has CDR1 SGHDT and CDR2 YYEEEE. The CDR3 region is CASSHGRDRGIGDSPLHF. The CDR3 DNA is TGTGCCAGCAGCCACGGGAGGGACAGGGGAATCGGTGATTCACCCCTCCACTTT.

J is TRBJ1-2 and V is TRBV7-9; 7 positions match TRBD1. J lost 2 bases, V lost 5 bases, and 5 bases had no gene match. The germline V gene has CDR1 SEHNR and CDR2 FQNEAQ (reference sequence). There are 14 residues in the CDR3. The CDR3 nucleotides read TGTGCCAGCAGCCCTGACAGGGCCAACTATGGCTACACCTTC. This codes for CASSPDRANYGYTF.

This clone appeared a single time. In DNA form, the CDR3 reads TGTGCCAGCGGATCAGGACTCAGCCCGGAGACCCAGTACTTC. This gives the protein CASGSGLSPETQYF. The gene calls are TRBV9 and TRBJ2-5, with D tentatively TRBD2 (5 bases). The CDR3 is 14 amino acids. CDR1 is SGDLS, CDR2 YYNGEE, per germline. Trimming shortened V by 7 bases and J by 5 bases, and 18 bases separated the two germline ends. The whole variable domain, remainder taken from reference TRBV9 and TRBJ2-5, is DSGVTQTPKHLITATGQRVTLRCSPRSGDLSVYWYQQSLDQGLQFLIQYYNGEERAKGNILERFSAQQFPDLHSELNLSSLELGDSALYFCASGSGLSPETQYFGPGTRLLVL.

The chain employs TRBV6-6 and TRBJ2-7, with a weak D call TRBD1 (6 bases). Trimming took off 2 bases at V and 0 bases at J, with 8 bases between the two ends. The V gene's germline CDR1 is MNHNY and CDR2 SVGAGI (reference sequence). This CDR3 comprises 14 residues. The CDR3 loop reads CASSYKDSSYEQYF. DNA for the CDR3: TGTGCCAGCAGTTACAAGGACAGCTCCTACGAGCAGTACTTC.

The rearrangement joins TRBV4-3 to TRBJ2-1, with D possibly TRBD1 on 5 matching bases. Germline lookup yields CDR1 LGHNA and CDR2 YSLEER. V gave up 9 bases and J gave up 2 bases, with 14 bases separating them. The CDR3 extends over 14 amino acids. Here the CDR3 reads CASLQDDTYNEQFF. CDR3 sequence (DNA): TGCGCCAGTTTACAGGACGATACCTACAATGAGCAGTTCTTC.

The chain joins TRBV4-1 to TRBJ1-4; no firm D call. Trimming removed 1 base at V and 0 bases at J, with 12 bases between. In germline, CDR1 is MGHRA, CDR2 YSYEKL. This CDR3 region has 17 residues. The CDR3 DNA follows: TGCGCCAGCAGCCAAGTAGTGGTCCCCGCAACTAATGAAAAACTGTTTTTT. This gives the protein CASSQVVVPATNEKLFF.

V usage is TRBV7-6 and J usage is TRBJ2-5; weak D call: TRBD1 (6 bases). Germline values: CDR1 SGHVS, CDR2 FNYEAQ. V was cut by 4 bases and J by 1 base, with 16 bases left in between. The length of the CDR3 is 16 residues. The chain's CDR3 is CASSSGHSRGQETQYF. CDR3 DNA sequence: TGTGCCAGCAGCTCCGGACACTCCAGGGGCCAAGAGACCCAGTACTTC. Combining the CDR3 with reference TRBV7-6 and TRBJ2-5 gives the whole variable domain GAGVSQSPRYKVTKRGQDVALRCDPISGHVSLYWYRQALGQGPEFLTYFNYEAQQDKSGLPNDRFSAERPEGSISTLTIQRTEQRDSAMYRCASSSGHSRGQETQYFGPGTRLLVL.

The V and J genes are TRBV7-2 and TRBJ2-5; 12 bases agree with TRBD2. The CDR3 is 16 amino acids. The V gene end was trimmed by 1 base and the J gene end by 5 bases; junction bases not matched to a gene: 5. Per the germline V gene, CDR1 is SGHTA and CDR2 is FQGNSA. CDR3 in amino acids: CASSLDLAGGLETQYF. In DNA form, the CDR3 reads TGTGCCAGCAGCTTAGATCTAGCGGGGGGGCTGGAGACCCAGTACTTC. The full variable domain, its missing parts supplied by reference TRBV7-2 and TRBJ2-5, is GAGVSQSPSNKVTEKGKDVELRCDPISGHTALYWYRQSLGQGLEFLIYFQGNSAPDKSGLPSDRFSAERTGGSVSTLTIQRTQQEDSAVYLCASSLDLAGGLETQYFGPGTRLLVL.

In its sample, this clone was seen a few times. CDR3 in amino acids: CASSVTGVFNQPQHF. DNA of the CDR3: TGTGCCAGTAGTGTGACAGGGGTATTCAATCAGCCCCAGCATTTT. The chain employs TRBV19 and TRBJ1-5; 8 bases fit TRBD1. Germline trimming cut 5 bases from V and 3 bases from J; bases unmatched to any gene: 6. The CDR3 length is 15 residues. CDR1 and CDR2 (germline): LNHDA, SQIVND (reference sequence).

The J gene is TRBJ2-7, the V gene TRBV18; 7 bases fit TRBD1. The length of the CDR3 is 13 residues. Germline V lookup: CDR1 KGHSH, CDR2 LQKENI. Germline trimming cut 4 bases from V and 3 bases from J; bases unmatched to any gene: 3. CDR3 sequence: CASSQAGGYEQYF. The DNA for the CDR3 is TGTGCCAGCTCACAGGCAGGGGGCTACGAGCAGTACTTC. The full variable domain, with the rest looked up from reference TRBV18 and TRBJ2-7, is NAGVMQNPRHLVRRRGQEARLRCSPMKGHSHVYWYRQLPEEGLKFMVYLQKENIIDESGMPKERFSAEFPKEGPSILRIQQVVRGDSAAYFCASSQAGGYEQYFGPGTRLTVT.

This chain uses TRBV7-3 with TRBJ1-1; the D gene is possibly TRBD1 (5 bases). Germline lookup yields CDR1 SGHTA and CDR2 FQGTGA. There are 13 residues in the CDR3. The germline V and J ends were trimmed by 5 bases and 1 base, with 8 bases remaining between them. The CDR3: CASSRQGNTEAFF. The DNA for the CDR3 is TGTGCCAGCAGCCGTCAGGGGAACACTGAAGCTTTCTTT.

This chain connects TRBV2 to TRBJ2-2; TRBD1 might be the D (5 bases). The germline V gene has CDR1 SNHLY and CDR2 FYNNEI. This CDR3 has 16 residues. V gave up 1 base and J gave up 0 bases, with 9 bases separating them. CDR3 sequence (DNA): TGTGCCAGCAGTGAAGAGGGCAGGGCGAACACCGGGGAGCTGTTTTTT. Protein sequence: CASSEEGRANTGELFF.

The rearrangement links TRBV29-1 to TRBJ1-2, with 9 positions matching TRBD1. The trim removed 5 bases at V and 5 bases at J, leaving 3 bases unmatched. This CDR3 region has 12 residues. Per germline, CDR1 SQVTM and CDR2 ANQGSEA. The CDR3 loop reads CSVQGTGYGYTF. For the CDR3, the DNA is TGCAGCGTTCAGGGGACAGGGTATGGCTACACCTTC.

CDR3 coding DNA: TGTGCCAGCAGTTACTCGATACGGGGTAATCAGCCCCAGCATTTT. Translation: CASSYSIRGNQPQHF. The rearrangement joins TRBV6-2 or TRBV6-3 to TRBJ1-5; D is undetermined. The CDR3 totals 15 residues. The V gene's germline CDR1 is MNHEY and CDR2 SVGEGT. With 0 bases removed from V and 4 bases from J, the gap between germline ends came to 10 bases.

The chain carries TRBV28 and TRBJ2-5; TRBD2 matches 8 bases. The CDR3 is 15 amino acids. The V gene end was trimmed by 3 bases and the J gene end by 1 base; junction bases not matched to a gene: 4. Germline CDR1 reads MDHEN; CDR2 reads SYDVKM. In DNA form, the CDR3 reads TGTGCCAGCAGTTTCCTCGGGGGGGGCCAAGAGACCCAGTACTTC. Residues: CASSFLGGGQETQYF.

This chain uses TRBV28 with TRBJ1-4; 7 positions match TRBD1. CDR3 length: 15 residues. The J segment lost 4 bases and the V segment lost 6 bases, leaving 8 bases of the junction unmatched. CDR1 and CDR2 (germline): MDHEN, SYDVKM. The CDR3 loop is CASSSGTVNNEKLFF. Written as DNA, the CDR3 is TGTGCCAGCAGCTCTGGGACAGTAAATAATGAAAAACTGTTTTTT.

The table lists this clone with a count of one. The V and J genes are TRBV18 and TRBJ2-7, with 9 positions matching TRBD2. After removal of 3 bases from V and 2 bases from J, the junction contained 11 bases not matched to a gene. The CDR3 is made up of 17 amino acids. Germline CDR1 and CDR2: KGHSH and LQKENI. The CDR3 spells CASSPLGGRGGAYEQYF. The CDR3 DNA sequence: TGTGCCAGCTCACCTCTCGGTGGCCGCGGGGGGGCCTACGAGCAGTACTTC.